The 17 T cell receptor beta chains below were found in one sample sequenced in a study of molecular identifiers for immune sequencing clone quantification. Each CDR3 protein is one row after TCRdb ran MiXCR on the PCR reads. Here the sample spans under 600,000 distinct CDR3 sequences, approximately 25% being singletons. Sequencing input: naive CD8+ T cells from blood, with Jurkat cell RNA spiked in. Subset: FACS-sorted CD8+CD4-CCR7+CD45RA+ naive T cells. All receptors come from a human donor in good health. Some libraries in this study had Jurkat cell RNA spiked in.

As regards this clonotype: A much larger clone is a single base away; this may be a read error. This chain joins TRBV4-3 and TRBJ2-7, with D maybe TRBD2 (7 bases). The germline gives CDR1 LGHNA, CDR2 YSLEER. CDR3 size: 14 residues. CDR3 loop: CASSQDRGAYEQHF. CDR3 nucleotide sequence: TGCGCCAGCAGCCAAGATCGGGGGGCCTACGAGCAGCACTTC.

This clonotype was seen only a few times. V is TRBV7-9 and J is TRBJ2-2; possibly TRBD1 for D (6 bases). CDR3 size: 15 residues. V dropped 1 base and J dropped 1 base, with 7 bases sitting between them. Per the germline V gene, CDR1 is SEHNR and CDR2 is FQNEAQ (reference sequence). This chain's CDR3 is CASSLGQENTGELFF. As DNA, the CDR3 is TGTGCCAGCAGCTTAGGACAGGAGAACACCGGGGAGCTGTTTTTT. The full variable domain, with the rest looked up from reference TRBV7-9 and TRBJ2-2, is DTGVSQNPRHKITKRGQNVTFRCDPISEHNRLYWYRQTLGQGPEFLTYFQNEAQLEKSRLLSDRFSAERPKGSFSTLEIQRTEQGDSAMYLCASSLGQENTGELFFGEGSRLTVL.

Comments on this clonotype: A single base separates this from a much larger clone, so it may be a read error. Because it lacks the conserved phenylalanine or tryptophan at the end, this CDR3 is likely a read error. V and J are TRBV27 and TRBJ1-5; D possibly corresponds to TRBD1 (6 bases). Trimming removed 0 bases at V and 0 bases at J, with 9 bases between. The CDR3 is 16 amino acids. Germline V gene sequence: CDR1 MNHEY, CDR2 SMNVEV (reference sequence). DNA for the CDR3: TGTGCCAGCAGTTTATCCGGACAGAATAGCAATCAGCCCCAGCATGTT. It yields the protein CASSLSGQNSNQPQHV.

With regard to this clonotype: A read error is likely, as this CDR3 ends without the conserved phenylalanine or tryptophan. This chain links TRBV28 with TRBJ1-4; D call uncertain. The CDR3 has 15 residues. With 1 base removed from V and 8 bases from J, the gap between germline ends came to 14 bases. The germline CDR1 and CDR2 sequences are MDHEN and SYDVKM. CDR3 bases: TGTGCCAGCAGTTTATTGGTTGATTCTGGGGAAAAACTGTTTCTT. Translation gives CASSLLVDSGEKLFL.

This clonotype was seen more than once but under ten times. This chain links TRBV29-1 with TRBJ1-4; tentatively, D is TRBD1 (6 bases). Germline-derived CDR1 and CDR2 are SQVTM and ANQGSEA. The CDR3 is 17 amino acids. With 1 base removed from V and 5 bases from J, the gap between germline ends came to 20 bases. This CDR3 reads CSVEAPGRGGGNEKLFF. DNA for the CDR3: TGCAGCGTTGAAGCTCCGGGCAGGGGCGGAGGAAATGAAAAACTGTTTTTT.

This clonotype was counted at least ten times. The V gene is TRBV7-9, the J gene TRBJ2-7, with TRBD2 matching over 7 bases. J lost 3 bases, V lost 0 bases, and 2 bases had no gene match. This CDR3 is built from 14 residues. Germline values: CDR1 SEHNR, CDR2 FQNEAQ (reference sequence). CDR3 in amino acids: CASSLAPSGYEQYF. CDR3 sequence (DNA): TGTGCCAGCAGCTTAGCGCCTAGCGGCTACGAGCAGTACTTC.

This clonotype has a handful of counts. Just one base apart from a much larger clone, this may be a read error. This chain links TRBV29-1 with TRBJ1-1; D not resolved. Germline V gene data show CDR1 as SQVTM and CDR2 as ANQGSEA. CDR3 length: 10 amino acids. CDR3 protein: CSVEAVEAVF. The CDR3 coding sequence is TGCAGCGTTGAGGCGGTTGAAGCTGTCTTT.

Only a few counts were recorded for this clonotype. A read error may produce the germline difference seen at one junction end. As DNA, the CDR3 is TGTGCCAGCAGCTTAGCGGAAGGACAGTCCTGCAATGAGCAGTTCTTC. As protein: CASSLAEGQSCNEQFF. This sequence joins TRBV7-6 and TRBJ2-1; maybe TRBD1 (6 bases). The germline V gene has CDR1 SGHVS and CDR2 FNYEAQ. The CDR3 loop spans 16 amino acids. Full variable domain (remainder filled in from reference TRBV7-6 and TRBJ2-1): GAGVSQSPRYKVTKRGQDVALRCDPISGHVSLYWYRQALGQGPEFLTYFNYEAQQDKSGLPNDRFSAERPEGSISTLTIQRTEQRDSAMYRCASSLAEGQSCNEQFFGPGTRLTVL.

This clonotype appeared a few times. The gene calls are TRBV14 and TRBJ2-7; 7 nucleotides match TRBD1. With V trimmed by 1 base and J by 7 bases, 7 bases remained unmatched. There are 14 residues in the CDR3. The germline V gene encodes CDR1 SGHDN and CDR2 FVKESK. CDR3 amino acids: CASSQARGYWEQYF. Written as DNA, the CDR3 is TGTGCCAGCAGCCAAGCCAGGGGGTACTGGGAGCAGTACTTC. Based on the CDR3 plus reference TRBV14 and TRBJ2-7, the full variable domain is EAGVTQFPSHSVIEKGQTVTLRCDPISGHDNLYWYRRVMGKEIKFLLHFVKESKQDESGMPNNRFLAERTGGTYSTLKVQPAELEDSGVYFCASSQARGYWEQYFGPGTRLTVT.

V usage is TRBV12-3 or TRBV12-4 and J usage is TRBJ1-4, with D possibly being TRBD1 (6 bases). Trimming removed 0 bases at V and 7 bases at J, with 15 bases between. The CDR3 spans 16 residues. CDR3 sequence (DNA): TGTGCCAGCAGTTTAGCGTCGTCAGGGGTGTTTGAAAAACTGTTTTTT. It codes for CASSLASSGVFEKLFF.

This chain connects TRBV6-2 or TRBV6-3 to TRBJ1-1; D is unresolved. Germline loops: CDR1 MNHEY, CDR2 SVGEGT. There are 13 residues in the CDR3. The V gene lost 2 bases and the J gene lost 12 bases, with 16 bases spanning the gap. The DNA for the CDR3 is TGTGCCAGCAGTTACGTGGGCCAAGGAGGAACTTTCTTT. Protein product: CASSYVGQGGTFF.

Many counts were recorded for this clonotype. This chain joins TRBV9 and TRBJ2-7; 7 bases are shared with TRBD2. The CDR3 is 16 residues long. With V trimmed by 4 bases and J by 7 bases, 17 bases remained unmatched. Germline lookup yields CDR1 SGDLS and CDR2 YYNGEE. CDR3 protein: CASSPSGTSPSGEQYF. CDR3 in DNA: TGTGCCAGCAGCCCAAGCGGGACTTCCCCCTCTGGAGAGCAGTACTTC.

A note on this clonotype: The CDR3 end shows no conserved phenylalanine or tryptophan, and so a read error is likely. The rearrangement joins TRBV6-5 to TRBJ2-3; a weak D match, TRBD1 (5 bases). Germline V lookup: CDR1 MNHEY, CDR2 SVGAGI. The CDR3 totals 15 residues. Trimming removed 0 bases at V and 1 base at J, with 8 bases between. In DNA form, the CDR3 reads TGTGCCAGCAGTTACTCTGGACAAGGCACAGATACGCAGTATCTT. This codes for CASSYSGQGTDTQYL.

This clonotype came up a few times. The chain has TRBV5-6 and TRBJ2-3; TRBD1 aligns across 9 bases. The CDR3 totals 15 residues. With 0 bases clipped from V and 5 bases from J, the junction kept 4 bases outside the gene matches. From germline, CDR1 is SGHDT and CDR2 YYEEEE. CDR3 in DNA: TGTGCCAGCAGCTTGGGGACAGGGGTGTTAGATACGCAGTATTTT. Protein sequence: CASSLGTGVLDTQYF.

This clonotype came up many times. The J gene is TRBJ2-3, the V gene TRBV30; D remains ambiguous. V was trimmed by 5 bases and J by 4 bases, leaving 10 bases between them. Germline V gene lookup returns CDR1 GTSNPN and CDR2 SVGIG (reference sequence). The CDR3 has 12 residues. CDR3 amino acids: CAWDVGADTQYF. Written as DNA, the CDR3 is TGTGCCTGGGACGTTGGGGCAGATACGCAGTATTTT.

Comment on this clonotype: A read error may account for a junction end that differs from germline. CDR3 in amino acids: CASGQVPASGGRDTQYF. The CDR3 DNA follows: TGCGCCAGCGGCCAAGTTCCGGCTAGCGGGGGGAGAGATACGCAGTATTTT. The chain carries TRBV4-1 and TRBJ2-3; 11 bases map to TRBD2. The V gene's germline CDR1 is MGHRA and CDR2 YSYEKL. The CDR3 length is 17 residues.

A word on this clonotype: The junction departs from the called germline gene at one end, perhaps through a read error. The chain links TRBV6-2 or TRBV6-3 to TRBJ1-1, with TRBD1 matching 7 bases. The CDR3 is 18 residues long. CDR1 MNHEY and CDR2 SVGEGT come from the germline V gene. The CDR3, as DNA: TGTGCCAGCAGTTACAGGTGGACAGGCCCTCAGGGAAACACTGGAGCTTTCTTT. Amino acids: CASSYRWTGPQGNTGAFF.